This TCR beta chain derives from a study of blood T cell repertoires in COVID-19. Overall study: COVID-19 samples from acute and convalescent phases originated in the United States, Italy and Spain. PBMCs, B-cell-depleted T cells, or T cells provided the cDNA or gDNA that made up the material.

CDR3 size: 15 residues. After removal of 6 bases from V and 4 bases from J, the junction contained 7 bases not matched to a gene. The germline gives CDR1 SGHTA, CDR2 FQGNSA. Authors' methods: How many nucleated cells were present was estimated from reference gene primer amplification. Sequencing used immunoSEQ multiplex PCR; TCRdb keeps in-frame clones, though not all of them. D and trimming come from the DNA, and the V and J calls and clone size come from that table. Of just under 350,000 clones in the sample, roughly 90% were seen once. The Seattle patients, enrolled during active infection, were followed longitudinally.

The sample was peripheral blood. This TCR came from a woman in her 70s with COVID-19, enrolled during active disease. V usage is TRBV7-2 and J usage is TRBJ2-1; TRBD1 matches at 9 bases. The CDR3 DNA follows: TGTGCCAGCAGTTCAACAGGGGGCGAATACAATGAGCAGTTCTTC. Translation gives CASSSTGGEYNEQFF.